The 23 T cell receptor beta chains below all came from one sample that was sequenced in a study of blood T cells in healthy people across ages (dated by TCRdb to between 2014 and 2016). Library preparation used 5' RACE. A second about 7 to 11 cycle PCR used a sample-barcoded 5' primer and a J-beta primer mix. TCRdb cleaned the public reads at Q25 with fastp, built clones with MiXCR and kept in-frame beta chains. Duplicate CDR3 protein sequences are folded into a single record with the most common DNA and genes. In this sample the table shows 1.8 million or so distinct CDR3 sequences, around 40% of which occur a single time. Of the sample, roughly 23% falls within the top ten clones. The sequencing input was blood. Every receptor here comes from a human donor in good health.

This rearrangement joins TRBV12-3 or TRBV12-4 to TRBJ2-7; 7 nucleotides agree with TRBD1. This CDR3 has 14 residues. The ends lost 4 bases at V and 2 bases at J; junction bases unmatched: 5. Here the CDR3 reads CASSYRGQAYEQYV. DNA for the CDR3: TGTGCCAGCAGTTACCGTGGACAGGCCTACGAGCAGTACGTC.

This clonotype has more than one count but fewer than ten. V and J are TRBV6-6 and TRBJ1-2, with 9 bases matching TRBD1. The J segment lost 5 bases and the V segment lost 4 bases, leaving 14 bases of the junction unmatched. Germline loops: CDR1 MNHNY, CDR2 SVGAGI (reference sequence). The CDR3 loop spans 17 amino acids. CDR3 in DNA: TGTGCCAGCAGTTCCTACTCCACCGGGACAGGGCGGTATGGCTACACCTTC. Protein sequence: CASSSYSTGTGRYGYTF.

Only a few counts were recorded for this clonotype. The chain recombines TRBV7-2 with TRBJ2-1, with 12 nucleotides matching TRBD1. The germline CDR1 and CDR2 sequences are SGHTA and FQGNSA. J lost 7 bases, V lost 4 bases, and 11 bases had no gene match. The CDR3 covers 17 residues. Here the CDR3 reads CASSYRLGTGGSNEQFF. The DNA for the CDR3 is TGTGCCAGCAGCTACCGACTAGGGACAGGGGGCTCTAATGAGCAGTTCTTC.

V and J are TRBV29-1 and TRBJ2-3, with 9 bases that match TRBD1. The CDR3 length is 14 residues. Unmatched junction bases numbered 6, after V lost 3 bases and J lost 5 bases. The V gene's germline CDR1 is SQVTM and CDR2 ANQGSEA. In DNA form, the CDR3 reads TGCAGCGTTGAGGGACAGGGAGCTGGAGATACGCAGTATTTT. This translates into CSVEGQGAGDTQYF.

This clonotype was seen a few times. The rearrangement links TRBV13 to TRBJ2-7, with D possibly being TRBD1 (7 bases). Germline V CDR1 and CDR2: PRHDT, FYEKMQ (reference sequence). V shed 10 bases and J shed 4 bases, with 29 bases lying between them. The CDR3 is 17 amino acids. CDR3 in DNA: TGTGCCAACAGTCCTACCGGGGCGGGACAGACGATATACGAGCAGTACTTC. This translates into CANSPTGAGQTIYEQYF.

In this sample, this clonotype turned up a few times. The chain recombines TRBV20-1 with TRBJ2-6; 7 bases map to TRBD1. CDR1 is DFQATT and CDR2 is SNEGSKA in the germline V gene (reference sequence). CDR3 length: 15 amino acids. Unmatched junction bases numbered 6, after V lost 4 bases and J lost 3 bases. The CDR3 sequence: CSATDRSGGANVLTF. CDR3 sequence (DNA): TGCAGTGCTACGGACAGGTCAGGTGGGGCCAACGTCCTGACTTTC.

This chain uses TRBV6-2 or TRBV6-3 with TRBJ1-1; D remains unclear. CDR1 MNHEY and CDR2 SVGEGT come from the germline V gene. This CDR3 has 13 residues. Trimming took 0 bases from V and 7 from J, leaving 9 bases between them. The DNA of the CDR3 is TGTGCCAGCAGTTACTCGAGGGAGCTTGAAGCTTTCTTT. It specifies CASSYSRELEAFF.

This chain uses TRBV5-5 with TRBJ1-1; TRBD1 is a possible D gene (6 bases). Germline V gene sequence: CDR1 SGHKS, CDR2 YYEKEE (reference sequence). V dropped 4 bases and J dropped 5 bases, with 18 bases sitting between them. The CDR3 extends over 15 amino acids. This chain's CDR3 is CASSIEGGELTEAFF. CDR3 in DNA: TGTGCCAGCAGCATAGAAGGGGGGGAGTTGACTGAAGCTTTCTTT.

The chain uses TRBV4-2 and TRBJ2-3; no reliable D call. This CDR3 has 15 residues. Germline-derived CDR1 and CDR2 are LGHNA and YNFKEQ. The V end was cut by 4 bases, the J end by 0 bases, with 11 bases between. CDR3 region: CASSPVGDSTDTQYF. CDR3 nucleotides: TGTGCCAGCAGCCCGGTTGGGGATAGCACAGATACGCAGTATTTT.

The chain joins TRBV5-1 to TRBJ1-1; 7 bases fit TRBD1. The CDR3 is 12 amino acids. In germline, CDR1 is SGHRS, CDR2 YFSETQ. The ends lost 1 base at V and 11 bases at J; junction bases unmatched: 5. CDR3 bases: TGCGCCAGCAGCTTGACGACAGGGCGTGCTTTCTTT. Encoded protein: CASSLTTGRAFF. The whole variable domain, remainder taken from reference TRBV5-1 and TRBJ1-1, is KAGVTQTPRYLIKTRGQQVTLSCSPISGHRSVSWYQQTPGQGLQFLFEYFSETQRNKGNFPGRFSGRQFSNSRSEMNVSTLELGDSALYLCASSLTTGRAFFGQGTRLTVV.

J is TRBJ1-6 and V is TRBV12-3 or TRBV12-4; no reliable D call. The ends were cut back, 6 bases at V and 13 bases at J, with 13 bases in the middle. The CDR3 is 12 amino acids. The CDR3 DNA sequence: TGTGCCAGCAGCCCCGGGTTTGCGCCCCTCCACTTT. It encodes CASSPGFAPLHF.

V gene TRBV3-1 combines with J gene TRBJ2-1; 15 nucleotides match TRBD2. The V and J ends lost 4 bases and 15 bases, in that order; junction bases with no gene match: 19. Germline CDR1 is LGHDT and CDR2 is YNNKEL (reference sequence). The CDR3 spans 18 residues. Written as DNA, the CDR3 is TGTGCCAGCAGCCCGGGTAACTTTTGGACTAGCGGGGGGGATCTAAGGTTCTTC. Translating it yields CASSPGNFWTSGGDLRFF.

The rearrangement uses TRBV29-1 and TRBJ2-7, with D possibly matching TRBD1 (5 bases). V lost 5 bases and J 0 bases, leaving 11 bases between the germline ends. This CDR3 has 13 residues. CDR1 SQVTM and CDR2 ANQGSEA come from the germline V gene. In nucleotides, the CDR3 is TGCAGCGTTAGGGGCCCCTTCTCCTACGAGCAGTACTTC. This codes for CSVRGPFSYEQYF.

V is TRBV28 and J is TRBJ2-7; the match to TRBD1 covers 8 bases. The V gene's germline CDR1 is MDHEN and CDR2 SYDVKM. Trimming cost V 6 bases and J 6 bases; bases outside gene matches: 4. The CDR3 is 12 residues long. CDR3 loop: CASSGQGPEQYF. CDR3 nucleotide sequence: TGTGCCAGCAGCGGACAGGGCCCCGAGCAGTACTTC.

This clonotype has a count of ten or more. DNA for the CDR3: TGTGCCAGCAGCCTCTACGGGGGGGCCGGGAATGAGCAGTTCTTC. This encodes CASSLYGGAGNEQFF. The chain has TRBV7-3 and TRBJ2-1; 8 positions match TRBD2. The CDR3 runs to 15 residues. V was clipped by 5 bases and J by 7 bases; unmatched bases: 10. Per the germline V gene, CDR1 is SGHTA and CDR2 is FQGTGA.

A few counts support this clonotype. The V gene is TRBV6-2 or TRBV6-3, the J gene TRBJ2-3; D call uncertain. This CDR3 is 14 amino acids long. Germline CDR1 and CDR2: MNHEY and SVGEGT. Trimming left V 4 bases short and J 2 bases short, with 10 bases between. CDR3 in DNA: TGTGCCAGCAGTTGGGTTTCGATCACAGATACGCAGTATTTT. Translating gives CASSWVSITDTQYF.

The chain joins TRBV12-3 or TRBV12-4 to TRBJ2-4; D is unclear. The DNA end favors TRBJ2-7, so the J call may be wrong. The CDR3 totals 14 residues. CDR3 sequence reads: CASSLAEDPYEQYF. Here the CDR3 DNA reads TGTGCCAGCAGTTTAGCGGAAGATCCCTACGAGCAGTACTTC.

As for this clonotype: A much larger clone differs by one base, so this may be a read error. The CDR3 coding sequence is TGTGCCTGCAGCTTAGGGGTTAACGAGCAGTACTTC. It yields the protein CACSLGVNEQYF. The chain couples TRBV7-9 to TRBJ2-4, with a weak D call TRBD1 (5 bases). The J call may be incorrect, as the DNA end agrees better with TRBJ2-7. The CDR3 covers 12 residues. Germline V CDR1 and CDR2: SEHNR, FQNEAQ (reference sequence).

The V gene is TRBV20-1, the J gene TRBJ2-1; 7 bases fit TRBD1. CDR3 length equals 14 residues. The junction had 2 bases not matched to a gene; V was cut back by 0 bases and J by 3 bases. CDR1 is DFQATT and CDR2 is SNEGSKA in the germline V gene (reference sequence). CDR3: CSARDHRGYNEQFF. CDR3 sequence (DNA): TGCAGTGCTAGAGATCACAGGGGCTACAATGAGCAGTTCTTC.

The genes are TRBV6-1 and TRBJ1-5; no firm D call. Germline loops: CDR1 MNHNS, CDR2 SASEGT. There are 17 residues in the CDR3. Trimming stripped 6 bases from V and 0 bases from J, with 18 bases between. The CDR3 region has the DNA TGTGCCAGCAGACCCCGAACGGGCTTGTATAGCAATCAGCCCCAGCATTTT. Encoded protein: CASRPRTGLYSNQPQHF.

This clonotype occurred a few times. This rearrangement joins TRBV7-2 to TRBJ2-3; D is uncertain. Germline CDR1 and CDR2: SGHTA and FQGNSA. The ends were cut back, 1 base at V and 2 bases at J, with 7 bases in the middle. The CDR3 runs to 14 residues. The CDR3 here is CASSLVGFTDTQYF. The CDR3 bases are TGTGCCAGCAGCTTAGTAGGGTTCACAGATACGCAGTATTTT.

This clonotype came up a few times. The chain links TRBV27 to TRBJ2-5; the match to TRBD1 covers 8 bases. This CDR3 contains 13 residues. J was trimmed by 5 bases and V by 6 bases; bases with no gene match: 5. Germline CDR1 reads MNHEY; CDR2 reads SMNVEV (reference sequence). CDR3 in DNA: TGTGCCAGCAGAGGACAGGGTGGGGAGACCCAGTACTTC. This encodes CASRGQGGETQYF.

This chain links TRBV7-2 with TRBJ2-1; TRBD2 matches 12 bases. From germline, CDR1 is SGHTA and CDR2 FQGNSA. The CDR3 extends over 17 amino acids. After removal of 3 bases from V and 6 bases from J, the junction contained 9 bases not matched to a gene. CDR3 loop: CASSFYGLAGSRNEQFF. CDR3 coding DNA: TGTGCCAGCAGCTTTTACGGACTAGCGGGGTCTCGCAATGAGCAGTTCTTC.